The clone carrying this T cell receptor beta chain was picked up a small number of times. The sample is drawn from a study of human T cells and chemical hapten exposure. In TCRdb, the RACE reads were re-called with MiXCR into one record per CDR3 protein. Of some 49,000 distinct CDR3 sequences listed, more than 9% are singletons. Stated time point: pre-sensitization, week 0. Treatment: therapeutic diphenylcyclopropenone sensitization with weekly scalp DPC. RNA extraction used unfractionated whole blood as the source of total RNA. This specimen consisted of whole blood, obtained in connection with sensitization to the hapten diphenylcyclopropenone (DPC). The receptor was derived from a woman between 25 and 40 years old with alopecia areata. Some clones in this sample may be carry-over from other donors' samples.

CDR3 protein: CASSPRQGWGDTQYF. DNA of the CDR3: TGTGCCAGCAGCCCCCGTCAAGGGTGGGGCGATACGCAGTATTTT. This chain joins TRBV7-2 and TRBJ2-3; the D gene is possibly TRBD1 (5 bases). The CDR3 has 15 residues. In germline, CDR1 is SGHTA, CDR2 FQGNSA. Trimming left V 5 bases short and J 6 bases short, with 18 bases between.